The 3 T cell receptor beta chains in this list originate from one sample, sequenced in a study of control samples from healthy donors and cancer patients (dated by TCRdb to 2018 to 2021). Preparation of the library involved the immunoSEQ multiplex PCR assay. The clones in this table, taken by TCRdb from immuneACCESS, are in-frame only. Not every clone is retained; where verified, under half of the shortfall comes from an unresolved V gene, and the cause of the rest is unknown. Across this sample there are 35,000 to 55,000 clones, with roughly 65% seen only once. The ten most abundant clones make up more than 15% of the sample. The sample taken for sequencing was formalin-fixed, paraffin-embedded tissue. The receptors here all came from a male donor with melanoma.

V and J are TRBV19 and TRBJ2-1; no clear D gene. Trimming took 6 bases from V and 11 from J, leaving 14 bases between them. The CDR3 is made up of 12 amino acids. Germline CDR1 is LNHDA and CDR2 is SQIVND (reference sequence). DNA of the CDR3: TGTGCCAGTAGCGGGCGTGGGTTTCAGCAGTTCTTC. Translation: CASSGRGFQQFF.

The chain uses TRBV9 and TRBJ1-1; D unclear. V was shortened by 0 bases and J by 9 bases, with 18 bases between the two germline ends. The germline gives CDR1 SGDLS, CDR2 YYNGEE. The CDR3 is 15 residues long. The CDR3 loop reads CASSVAVSANSQAFF. In DNA form, the CDR3 reads TGTGCCAGCAGCGTAGCTGTCAGCGCCAATTCTCAAGCTTTCTTT.

The V call is TRBV7-3, the J call TRBJ2-7, with D hard to call. The CDR3 consists of 14 residues. The V end was cut by 2 bases, the J end by 6 bases, with 14 bases between. Germline assignment: CDR1 SGHTA and CDR2 FQGTGA. The CDR3 sequence is CASSLDPPPGEQYF. Written as DNA, the CDR3 is TGTGCCAGCAGCTTAGACCCTCCCCCGGGCGAGCAGTACTTC.